This TCR beta chain emerged from a study of T cells after yellow fever vaccination (dated by TCRdb to the late 2010s). Turning to the overall study: The SMART-Seq v4 Ultra Low Input RNA kit was used to prepare libraries from fractions with low cell numbers. To track T-cell clones before and after primary and booster YFV17D yellow fever vaccination, bulk TCR alpha and beta repertoires were sequenced longitudinally. Two healthy male donors made up the cohort, one aged 18 to 30 years and the other aged 30 to 39 years. Bulk PBMC replicates and cell subsets were isolated from blood drawn at multiple timepoints before and after both primary and secondary immunization. What the work shows at the level of the full study, not this receptor alone: Because abundant contaminating clonotypes from the bulk population could be contained in FACS-sorted repertoires, computational filtering was required. After the booster, most of the clones that had expanded following primary vaccination were detected again (almost 98% of CD4 and around 90% of CD8), which suggests that memory was broadly maintained. The secondary T-cell response was weaker than the primary response but faster, peaking on day 5 instead of day 15. Only a couple of donors were included in the study, so the extent to which the findings can be generalized is limited. A small share of clonotypes was detected in both CD4 and CD8 compartments, with the overlap likely arising from convergent recombination.

Via the germline V gene (reference sequence), CDR1 is DFQATT and CDR2 SNEGSKA. The cysteine opens and the phenylalanine closes a CDR3 of 15 amino acids. The retained sequence is limited to the CDR3, 45 bases, with the frame set at the first base. V is cut back by 1 base and J by 4 bases, with 7 bases in the junction unmatched. Synthesis of TCR cDNA relied on 5'RACE template switching, a step that introduced a universal primer site along with unique molecular identifiers. Priming of cDNA synthesis was performed from both the TCR alpha and TCR beta constant segments. Library amplification involved two PCR steps, and the second step added sample barcodes and sequencing adapters. Sequencing of the libraries was done on either Illumina HiSeq 2500 (2x100 bp) or NovaSeq (2x150 bp). The study's own analysis went as follows. MIGEC was used to demultiplex reads and collapse the reads into UMI consensus sequences, and MiXCR was used for V(D)J alignment. Vaccine-responding clonotypes were identified with edgeR using replicate PBMC samples, with FDR below 0.01 and a log2 fold change above 5 up to day 15 being required. Each bulk clonotype was labeled CD4 or CD8 based on which sequenced repertoire, CD4 or CD8, contained the clonotype at higher abundance. TCRdb redid the processing of the public reads, applying fastp at Q25 and MiXCR, and retained in-frame beta chains. Rows are unified per CDR3 protein, each entry keeping the most common DNA and genes. These V and J calls rely on TCRdb rather than the paper's analysis. A total of 500,000 to 650,000 distinct CDR3 sequences appear in this sample, 10% to 15% of them only once. The ten most abundant clones make up more than 13% of the sample.

As for this clonotype: It has no known antigen specificity. Base quality data are lacking; no much larger clone is found one base away.

Interpreted using the paper, the treatment or condition label stands for: live attenuated yellow fever vaccine strain. At each blood-draw timepoint, two biological replicates of bulk PBMCs were obtained. A standard Ficoll-Paque protocol was used to isolate PBMCs from peripheral blood. TriZol was used to extract RNA from bulk PBMCs, from CD4 and CD8 fractions, and from dextramer-positive and dextramer-negative fractions. The specimen comprised PBMCs, sampled on the day of the yellow fever booster vaccination. The receptor was derived from a man aged 30 to 45 who received the YFV17D yellow fever vaccine. The chain is assembled from TRBV20-1 and TRBJ2-3; TRBD2 matches 8 bases in the middle. The CDR3 here reads CSARGASGLADTQYF. DNA sequence: TGCAGTGCTAGAGGTGCTAGCGGGTTAGCAGATACGCAGTATTTT.